These 3 T cell receptor beta chains originate from one sample sequenced in a study of CD8 T cells in ankylosing spondylitis. TCRdb used MiXCR to reprocess the 5' RACE reads, holding one entry per CDR3 protein. The table lists roughly 180,000 distinct CDR3 sequences, 9.8% of them singletons. The sequenced sample consisted of blood, either unsorted or a sorted T cell fraction (not recorded which). The receptors originated from a female donor with ankylosing spondylitis or in good health (not recorded which).

This clonotype was picked up many times. The chain uses TRBV4-1 and TRBJ1-2; 9 positions agree with TRBD1. The length of the CDR3 is 17 residues. The J segment lost 2 bases and the V segment lost 1 base, leaving 8 bases of the junction unmatched. From germline, CDR1 is MGHRA and CDR2 YSYEKL. The CDR3 sequence: CASSQGLLGQGNYGYTF. CDR3 DNA sequence: TGCGCCAGCAGCCAAGGATTATTAGGACAGGGGAACTATGGCTACACCTTC.

The sample holds a few counts of this clonotype. J is TRBJ2-1 and V is TRBV5-1; TRBD1 matches 10 bases. J gave up 8 bases and V 4 bases, and 12 bases lay outside the gene matches. The CDR3 runs to 16 residues. The germline V gene encodes CDR1 SGHRS and CDR2 YFSETQ. The CDR3: CASSLTDRGELDEQFF. For the CDR3, the DNA is TGCGCCAGCAGCCTCACGGACAGGGGGGAACTTGATGAGCAGTTCTTC. The full variable domain, in which reference TRBV5-1 and TRBJ2-1 provide the parts outside the CDR3, is KAGVTQTPRYLIKTRGQQVTLSCSPISGHRSVSWYQQTPGQGLQFLFEYFSETQRNKGNFPGRFSGRQFSNSRSEMNVSTLELGDSALYLCASSLTDRGELDEQFFGPGTRLTVL.

This clonotype came up a few times. The chain joins TRBV7-8 to TRBJ1-4, with TRBD1 matching over 8 bases. There are 16 residues in the CDR3. Germline values: CDR1 SGHVS, CDR2 FQNEAQ. V was clipped by 5 bases and J by 6 bases; unmatched bases: 11. Here the CDR3 DNA reads TGTGCCAGCAGCCCAGGACAGGGAGGGATTTATGAAAAACTGTTTTTT. Amino acids: CASSPGQGGIYEKLFF.